Below are 5 T cell receptor beta chains sequenced from a single sample in a study of read filtering for tumor transcriptome and immune sequencing. The library was built from about 400 ng RNA with molecular barcoded adaptors for alpha/delta and beta/gamma chains. TCRdb re-derived calls from the reads in MiXCR, one entry per CDR3 protein. The data hold roughly 41,000 distinct CDR3 sequences, with approximately 13% observed a single time. Specimen: a population of CD138-negative cells sorted from bone marrow. Every receptor here comes from a donor over 35 with multiple myeloma.

This clonotype was seen many times. The chain links TRBV3-1 to TRBJ2-7; D unclear. Looked up from germline, CDR1 is LGHDT and CDR2 is YNNKEL (reference sequence). V was cut by 1 base and J by 5 bases, with 6 bases left in between. This CDR3 is built from 12 residues. CDR3 DNA sequence: TGTGCCAGCAGCCAAGGGCGGAACGAGCAGTACTTC. This encodes CASSQGRNEQYF.

This clonotype was seen at least ten times. This rearrangement joins TRBV6-1 to TRBJ1-1; no firm D call. Germline CDR1 and CDR2: MNHNS and SASEGT. Trimming stripped 5 bases from V and 11 bases from J, with 18 bases between. CDR3 length: 13 amino acids. The CDR3 spells CASSPRPQLEAFF. The CDR3 coding sequence is TGTGCCAGCAGTCCCCGCCCCCAGTTAGAGGCTTTCTTT.

This clonotype occurred many times. J is TRBJ2-5 and V is TRBV9, with D possibly being TRBD1 or TRBD2 (5 bases each). CDR3 size: 16 residues. CDR1 is SGDLS, CDR2 YYNGEE, per germline. V was clipped by 2 bases and J by 3 bases, with 17 bases between them. The CDR3 loop reads CASSVRPGTGKETQYF. CDR3 nucleotide sequence: TGTGCCAGCAGCGTGAGACCTGGGACGGGGAAAGAGACCCAGTACTTC.

The rearrangement joins TRBV12-5 to TRBJ2-1; TRBD1 matches 7 bases. This CDR3 region has 15 residues. CDR1 LGHNT and CDR2 FRNRAP come from the germline V gene. The J segment lost 7 bases and the V segment lost 3 bases, leaving 9 bases of the junction unmatched. Here the CDR3 reads CASGFGAGGLNEQFF. The CDR3 DNA reads as TGTGCTAGTGGTTTCGGGGCAGGGGGATTGAATGAGCAGTTCTTC.

Concerning this clonotype itself: Only one base separates this from a far larger clonotype, so it likely reflects a read error. The CDR3 loop reads CSASPGPRGAFF. The CDR3 bases are TGCAGTGCTAGCCCTGGTCCGCGGGGCGCTTTCTTT. The chain is built from TRBV20-1 and TRBJ1-6; D possibly corresponds to TRBD1 (5 bases). The DNA end is more similar to TRBJ1-1, so the J call may be wrong. This CDR3 has 12 residues. Per germline, CDR1 DFQATT and CDR2 SNEGSKA (reference sequence).